The clone carrying this T cell receptor (beta chain) was seen repeatedly, ten times or more. The CDR3 extends over 15 amino acids. V gave up 6 bases and J gave up 4 bases; unmatched junction bases: 8. Germline V gives CDR1 DFQATT, CDR2 SNEGSKA (reference sequence). In TCRdb, the RACE reads were re-called with MiXCR into one record per CDR3 protein. The table has under 100,000 distinct CDR3 sequences, about a tenth seen once. This entry is derived from a study of human T cells and chemical hapten exposure. Time point given: patch test 2, 6 weeks after DPC sensitization. Indicated treatment: therapeutic diphenylcyclopropenone sensitization with weekly scalp DPC.

The receptor was derived from a woman in her 30s with alopecia areata. Some clones in this sample may be carry-over from other donors' samples. This chain connects TRBV20-1 to TRBJ2-1; 11 bases match TRBD2. This specimen was whole blood, taken in connection with sensitization to the hapten diphenylcyclopropenone (DPC). The CDR3 nucleotides read TGCAGTGCGAAAGAACTAGCGGGAGTGTACAATGAGCAGTTCTTC. Protein: CSAKELAGVYNEQFF.